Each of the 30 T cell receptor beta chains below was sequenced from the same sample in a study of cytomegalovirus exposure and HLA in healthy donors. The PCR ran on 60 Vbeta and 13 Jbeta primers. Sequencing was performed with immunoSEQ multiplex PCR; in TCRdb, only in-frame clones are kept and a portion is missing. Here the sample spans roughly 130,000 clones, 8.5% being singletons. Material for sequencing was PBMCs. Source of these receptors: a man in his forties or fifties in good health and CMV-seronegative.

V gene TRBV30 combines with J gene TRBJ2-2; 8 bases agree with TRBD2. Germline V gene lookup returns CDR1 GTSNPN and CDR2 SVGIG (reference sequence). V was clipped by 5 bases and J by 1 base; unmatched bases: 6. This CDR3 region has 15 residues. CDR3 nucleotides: TGTGCCTGGGGGCCGGGACTAGTGAACACCGGGGAGCTGTTTTTT. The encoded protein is CAWGPGLVNTGELFF.

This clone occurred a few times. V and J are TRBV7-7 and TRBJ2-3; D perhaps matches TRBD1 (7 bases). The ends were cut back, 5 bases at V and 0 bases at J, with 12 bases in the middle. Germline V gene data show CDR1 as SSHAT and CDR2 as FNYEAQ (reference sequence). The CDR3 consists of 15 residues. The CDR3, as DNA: TGTGCCAGCAGCCCGACAGGGACTAGCACAGATACGCAGTATTTT. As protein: CASSPTGTSTDTQYF.

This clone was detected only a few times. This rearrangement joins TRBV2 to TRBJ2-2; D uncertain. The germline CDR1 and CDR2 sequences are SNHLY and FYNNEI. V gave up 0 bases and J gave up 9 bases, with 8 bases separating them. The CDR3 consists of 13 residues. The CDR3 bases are TGTGCCAGCAGTGAAGCGGCAACCTGGGAGCTGTTTTTT. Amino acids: CASSEAATWELFF.

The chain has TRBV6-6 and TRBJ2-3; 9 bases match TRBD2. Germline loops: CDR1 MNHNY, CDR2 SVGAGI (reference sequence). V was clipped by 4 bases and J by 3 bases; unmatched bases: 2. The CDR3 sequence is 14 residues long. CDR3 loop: CASSWGLATDTQYF. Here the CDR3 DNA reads TGTGCCAGCAGTTGGGGACTAGCAACAGATACGCAGTATTTT.

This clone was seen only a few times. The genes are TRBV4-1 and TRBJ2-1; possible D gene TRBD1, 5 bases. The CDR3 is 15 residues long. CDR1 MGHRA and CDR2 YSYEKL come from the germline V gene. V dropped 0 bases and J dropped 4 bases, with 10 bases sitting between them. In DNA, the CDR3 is TGCGCCAGCAGCCAAGAATGGGGCGCGTACAATGAGCAGTTCTTC. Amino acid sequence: CASSQEWGAYNEQFF.

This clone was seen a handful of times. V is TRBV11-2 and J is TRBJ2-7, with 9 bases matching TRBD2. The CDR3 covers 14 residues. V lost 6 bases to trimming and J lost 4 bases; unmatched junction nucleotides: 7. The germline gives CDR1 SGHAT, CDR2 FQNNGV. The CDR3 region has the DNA TGTGCCAGCAGGGGAGCGGGGGGTCTTTACGAGCAGTACTTC. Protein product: CASRGAGGLYEQYF.

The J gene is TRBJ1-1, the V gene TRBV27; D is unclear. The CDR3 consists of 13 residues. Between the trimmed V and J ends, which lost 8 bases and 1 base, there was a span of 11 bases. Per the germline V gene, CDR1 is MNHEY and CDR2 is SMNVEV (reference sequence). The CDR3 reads CASRVLRNTEAFF. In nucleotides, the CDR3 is TGTGCCAGCCGTGTTCTCAGGAACACTGAAGCTTTCTTT.

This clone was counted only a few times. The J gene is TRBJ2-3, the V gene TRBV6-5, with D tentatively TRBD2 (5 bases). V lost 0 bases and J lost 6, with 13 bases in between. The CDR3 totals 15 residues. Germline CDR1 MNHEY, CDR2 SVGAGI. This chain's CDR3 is CASSYSPRGLDTQYF. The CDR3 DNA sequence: TGTGCCAGCAGTTACTCCCCCCGGGGTTTGGATACGCAGTATTTT.

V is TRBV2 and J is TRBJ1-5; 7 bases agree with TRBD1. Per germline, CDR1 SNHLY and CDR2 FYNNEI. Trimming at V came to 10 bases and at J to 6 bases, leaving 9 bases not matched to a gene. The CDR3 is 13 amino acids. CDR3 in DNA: TGTGCCACCTCAGGGGGACCCGGTCAGCCCCAGCATTTT. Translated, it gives CATSGGPGQPQHF.

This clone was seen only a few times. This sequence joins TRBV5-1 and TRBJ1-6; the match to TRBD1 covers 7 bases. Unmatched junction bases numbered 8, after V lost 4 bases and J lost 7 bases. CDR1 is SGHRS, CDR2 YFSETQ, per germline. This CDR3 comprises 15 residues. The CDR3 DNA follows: TGCGCCAGCAGCGTAACCGGGACAGAAAATTCACCCCTCCACTTT. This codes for CASSVTGTENSPLHF.

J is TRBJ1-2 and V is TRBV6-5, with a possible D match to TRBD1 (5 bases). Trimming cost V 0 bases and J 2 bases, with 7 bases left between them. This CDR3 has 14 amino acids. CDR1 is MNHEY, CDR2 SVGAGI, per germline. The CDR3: CASSYSGGNYGYTF. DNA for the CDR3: TGTGCCAGCAGTTACTCTGGGGGGAACTATGGCTACACCTTC.

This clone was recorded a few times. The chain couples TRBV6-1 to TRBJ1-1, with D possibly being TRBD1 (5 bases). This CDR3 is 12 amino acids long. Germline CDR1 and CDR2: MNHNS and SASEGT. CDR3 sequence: CTQGAANTEAFF. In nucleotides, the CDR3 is TGTACCCAAGGGGCAGCTAACACTGAAGCTTTCTTT.

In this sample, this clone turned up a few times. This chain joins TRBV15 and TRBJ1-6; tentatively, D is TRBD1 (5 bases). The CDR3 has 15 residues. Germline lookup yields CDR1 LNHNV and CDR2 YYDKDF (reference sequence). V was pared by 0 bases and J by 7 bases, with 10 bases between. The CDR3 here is CATSRDIDRNSPLHF. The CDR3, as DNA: TGTGCCACCAGCAGAGATATCGACAGAAATTCACCCCTCCACTTT.

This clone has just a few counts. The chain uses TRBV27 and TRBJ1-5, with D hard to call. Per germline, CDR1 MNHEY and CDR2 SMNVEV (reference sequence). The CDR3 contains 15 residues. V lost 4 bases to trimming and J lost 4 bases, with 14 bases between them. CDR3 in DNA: TGTGCCAGCAGTTCCAACGCCCTGGCAAATCAGCCCCAGCATTTT. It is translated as CASSSNALANQPQHF.

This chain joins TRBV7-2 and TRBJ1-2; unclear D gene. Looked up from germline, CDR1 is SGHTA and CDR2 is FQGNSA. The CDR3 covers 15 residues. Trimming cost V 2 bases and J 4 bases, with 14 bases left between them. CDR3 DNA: TGTGCCAGCAGCTTAAAGTTCGAGAGCTCCTATGGCTACACCTTC. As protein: CASSLKFESSYGYTF.

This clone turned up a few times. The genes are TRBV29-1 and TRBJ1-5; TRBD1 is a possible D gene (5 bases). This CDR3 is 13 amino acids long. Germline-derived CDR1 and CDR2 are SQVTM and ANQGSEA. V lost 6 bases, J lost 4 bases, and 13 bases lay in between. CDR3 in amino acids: CSVRGNMNQPQHF. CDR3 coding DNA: TGCAGCGTCCGGGGGAATATGAATCAGCCCCAGCATTTT.

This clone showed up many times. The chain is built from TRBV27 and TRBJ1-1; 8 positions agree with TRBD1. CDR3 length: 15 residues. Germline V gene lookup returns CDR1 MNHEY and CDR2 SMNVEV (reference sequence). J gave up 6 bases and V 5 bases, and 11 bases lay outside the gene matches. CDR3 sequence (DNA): TGTGCCAGCAGTGGAGGACAGGGCCCTTTGGCTGAAGCTTTCTTT. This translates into CASSGGQGPLAEAFF.

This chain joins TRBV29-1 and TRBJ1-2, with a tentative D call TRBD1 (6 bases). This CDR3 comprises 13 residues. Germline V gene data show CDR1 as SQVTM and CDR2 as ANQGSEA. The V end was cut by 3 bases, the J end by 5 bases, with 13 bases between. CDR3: CSVEAGDSYGYTF. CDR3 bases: TGCAGCGTTGAGGCAGGGGATAGTTATGGCTACACCTTC.

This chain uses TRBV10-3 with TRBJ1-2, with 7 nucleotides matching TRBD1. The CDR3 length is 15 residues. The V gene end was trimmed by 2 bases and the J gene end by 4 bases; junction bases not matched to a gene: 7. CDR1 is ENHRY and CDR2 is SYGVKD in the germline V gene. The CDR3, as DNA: TGTGCCATCAGTGAGGATCAGGGGGATGGCTATGGCTACACCTTC. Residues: CAISEDQGDGYGYTF.

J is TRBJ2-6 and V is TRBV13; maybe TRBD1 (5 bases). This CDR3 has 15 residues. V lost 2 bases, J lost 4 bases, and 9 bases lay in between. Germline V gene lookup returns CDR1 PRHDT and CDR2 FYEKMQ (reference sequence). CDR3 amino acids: CASSLMGLGANVLTF. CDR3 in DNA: TGTGCCAGCAGCTTAATGGGGCTCGGGGCCAACGTCCTGACTTTC. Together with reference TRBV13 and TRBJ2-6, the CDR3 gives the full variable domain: AAGVIQSPRHLIKEKRETATLKCYPIPRHDTVYWYQQGPGQDPQFLISFYEKMQSDKGSIPDRFSAQQFSDYHSELNMSSLELGDSALYFCASSLMGLGANVLTFGAGSRLTVL.

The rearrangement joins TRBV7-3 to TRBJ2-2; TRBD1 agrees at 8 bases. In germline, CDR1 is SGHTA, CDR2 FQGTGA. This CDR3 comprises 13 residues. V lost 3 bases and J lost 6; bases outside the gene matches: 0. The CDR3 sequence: CASSLTGAGELFF. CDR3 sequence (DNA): TGTGCCAGCAGCTTGACAGGGGCCGGGGAGCTGTTTTTT.

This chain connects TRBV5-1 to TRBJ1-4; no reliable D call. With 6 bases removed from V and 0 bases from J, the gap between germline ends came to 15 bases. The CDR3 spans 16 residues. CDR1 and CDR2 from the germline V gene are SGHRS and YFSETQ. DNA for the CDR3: TGCGCCAGCAAGGGCCTGGACGGGGCAACTAATGAAAAACTGTTTTTT. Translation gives CASKGLDGATNEKLFF.

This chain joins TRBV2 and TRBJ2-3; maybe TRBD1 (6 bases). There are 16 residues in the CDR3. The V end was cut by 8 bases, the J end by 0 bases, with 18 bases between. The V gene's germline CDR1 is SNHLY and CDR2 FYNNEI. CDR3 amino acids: CASFRGQTLSTDTQYF. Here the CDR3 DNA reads TGTGCCAGCTTCCGCGGACAGACCCTTAGCACAGATACGCAGTATTTT.

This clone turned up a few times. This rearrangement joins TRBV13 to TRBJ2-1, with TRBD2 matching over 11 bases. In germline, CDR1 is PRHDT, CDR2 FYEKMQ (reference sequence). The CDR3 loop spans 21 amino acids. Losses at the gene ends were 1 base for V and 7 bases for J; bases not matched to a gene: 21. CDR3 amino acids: CASSLESAPSGGPISLNEQFF. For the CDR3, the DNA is TGTGCCAGCAGCTTAGAGTCTGCGCCTAGCGGGGGGCCTATCTCCTTAAATGAGCAGTTCTTC.

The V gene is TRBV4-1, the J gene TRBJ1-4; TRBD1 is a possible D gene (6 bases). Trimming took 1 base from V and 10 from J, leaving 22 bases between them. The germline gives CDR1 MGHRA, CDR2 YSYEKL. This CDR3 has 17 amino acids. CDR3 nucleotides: TGCGCCAGCAGCCAAGGGGGGGGCAGGGAATTTCTGGTAAAACTGTTTTTT. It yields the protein CASSQGGGREFLVKLFF.

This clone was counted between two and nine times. The CDR3 DNA reads TGTGCCAGCAGCGTAGGCAGGGGGGCCAACACCGGGGAGCTGTTTTTT. Amino acid sequence: CASSVGRGANTGELFF. J is TRBJ2-2 and V is TRBV9, with a weak D call TRBD1 (7 bases). Germline loops: CDR1 SGDLS, CDR2 YYNGEE. V lost 0 bases, J lost 2 bases, and 11 bases lay in between. The CDR3 runs 16 residues.

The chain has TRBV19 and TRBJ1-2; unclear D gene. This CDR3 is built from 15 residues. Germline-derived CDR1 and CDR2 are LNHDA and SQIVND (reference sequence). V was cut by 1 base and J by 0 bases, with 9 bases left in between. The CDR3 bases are TGTGCCAGTAGTATAGGGTACACTACTAACTATGGCTACACCTTC. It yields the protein CASSIGYTTNYGYTF.

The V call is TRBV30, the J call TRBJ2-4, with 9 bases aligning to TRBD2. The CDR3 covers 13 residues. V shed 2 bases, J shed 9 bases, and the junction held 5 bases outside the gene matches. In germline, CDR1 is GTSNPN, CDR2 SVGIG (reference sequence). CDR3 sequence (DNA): TGTGCCTGGAGTAGTAGCGGGGGTGGCATTCAGTACTTC. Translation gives CAWSSSGGGIQYF.

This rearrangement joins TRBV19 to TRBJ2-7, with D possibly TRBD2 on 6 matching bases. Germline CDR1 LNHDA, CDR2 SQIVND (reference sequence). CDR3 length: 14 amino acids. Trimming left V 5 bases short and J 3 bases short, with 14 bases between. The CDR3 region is CASSPGTDFYEQYF. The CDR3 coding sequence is TGTGCCAGTAGTCCCGGGACTGACTTCTACGAGCAGTACTTC.

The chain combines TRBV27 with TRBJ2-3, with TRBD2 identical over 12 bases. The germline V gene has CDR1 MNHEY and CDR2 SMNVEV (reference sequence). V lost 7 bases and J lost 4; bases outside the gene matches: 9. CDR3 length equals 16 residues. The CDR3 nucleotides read TGTGCCAGCACCCTTCTAGCGGGGGGGGGCGCAGATACGCAGTATTTT. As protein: CASTLLAGGGADTQYF.